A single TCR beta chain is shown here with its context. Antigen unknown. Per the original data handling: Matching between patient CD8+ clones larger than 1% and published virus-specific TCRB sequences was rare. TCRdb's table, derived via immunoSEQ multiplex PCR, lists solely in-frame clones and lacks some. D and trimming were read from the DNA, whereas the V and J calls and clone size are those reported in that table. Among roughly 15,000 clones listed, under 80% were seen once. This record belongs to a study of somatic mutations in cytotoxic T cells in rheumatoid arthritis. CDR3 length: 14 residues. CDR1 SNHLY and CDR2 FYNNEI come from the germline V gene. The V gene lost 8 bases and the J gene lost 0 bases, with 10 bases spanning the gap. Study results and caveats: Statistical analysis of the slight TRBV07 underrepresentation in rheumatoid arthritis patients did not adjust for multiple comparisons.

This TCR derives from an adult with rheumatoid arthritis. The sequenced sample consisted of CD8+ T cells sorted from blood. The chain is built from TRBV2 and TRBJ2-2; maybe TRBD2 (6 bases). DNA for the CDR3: TGTGCCAGCGGGACTCTCGCGAACACCGGGGAGCTGTTTTTT. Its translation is CASGTLANTGELFF.